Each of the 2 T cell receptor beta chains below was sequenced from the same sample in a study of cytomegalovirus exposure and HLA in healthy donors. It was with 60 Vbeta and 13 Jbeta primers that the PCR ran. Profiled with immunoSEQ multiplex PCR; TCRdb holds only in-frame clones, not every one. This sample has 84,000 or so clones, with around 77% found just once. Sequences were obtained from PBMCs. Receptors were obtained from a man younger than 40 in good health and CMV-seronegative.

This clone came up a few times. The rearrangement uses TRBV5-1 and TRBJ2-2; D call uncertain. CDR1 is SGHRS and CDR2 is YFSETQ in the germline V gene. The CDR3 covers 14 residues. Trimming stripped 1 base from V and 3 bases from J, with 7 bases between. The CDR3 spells CASSLNGDTGELFF. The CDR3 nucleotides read TGCGCCAGCAGCTTGAACGGAGACACCGGGGAGCTGTTTTTT.

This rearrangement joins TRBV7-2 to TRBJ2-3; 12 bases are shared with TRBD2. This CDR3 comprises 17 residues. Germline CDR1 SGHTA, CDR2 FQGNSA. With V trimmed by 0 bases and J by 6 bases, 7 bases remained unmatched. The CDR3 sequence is CASSLAPSGRASDTQYF. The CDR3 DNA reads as TGTGCCAGCAGCTTAGCGCCTAGCGGGAGGGCCTCTGATACGCAGTATTTT.